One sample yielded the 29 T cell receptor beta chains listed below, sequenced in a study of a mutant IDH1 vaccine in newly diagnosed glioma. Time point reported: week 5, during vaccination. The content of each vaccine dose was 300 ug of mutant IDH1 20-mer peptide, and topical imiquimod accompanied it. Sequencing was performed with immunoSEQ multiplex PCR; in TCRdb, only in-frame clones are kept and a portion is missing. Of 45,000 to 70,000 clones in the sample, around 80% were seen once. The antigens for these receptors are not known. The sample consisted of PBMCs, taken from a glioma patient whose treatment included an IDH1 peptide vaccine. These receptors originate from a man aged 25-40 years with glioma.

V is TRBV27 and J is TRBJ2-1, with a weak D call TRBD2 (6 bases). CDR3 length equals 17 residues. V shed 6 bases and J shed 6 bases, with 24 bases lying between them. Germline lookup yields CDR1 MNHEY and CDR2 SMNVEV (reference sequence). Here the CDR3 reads CASRKEYSGRTSNEQFF. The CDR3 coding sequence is TGTGCCAGCAGGAAGGAATATAGCGGAAGAACAAGCAATGAGCAGTTCTTC.

The DNA of the CDR3 is TGTGCCAGCAGCTTAGCGGGGGGGAAAGAGACCCAGTACTTC. Translating it yields CASSLAGGKETQYF. The chain is built from TRBV13 and TRBJ2-5, with TRBD2 matching 8 bases. Germline CDR1 PRHDT, CDR2 FYEKMQ (reference sequence). Trimming cost V 1 base and J 3 bases; bases outside gene matches: 1. This CDR3 is 14 amino acids long.

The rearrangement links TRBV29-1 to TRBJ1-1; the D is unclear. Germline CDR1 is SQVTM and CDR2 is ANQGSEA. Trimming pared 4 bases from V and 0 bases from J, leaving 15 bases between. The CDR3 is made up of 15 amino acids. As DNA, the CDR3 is TGCAGCGTTGTTCTTGTGGCAGCTTTGAACACTGAAGCTTTCTTT. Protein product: CSVVLVAALNTEAFF.

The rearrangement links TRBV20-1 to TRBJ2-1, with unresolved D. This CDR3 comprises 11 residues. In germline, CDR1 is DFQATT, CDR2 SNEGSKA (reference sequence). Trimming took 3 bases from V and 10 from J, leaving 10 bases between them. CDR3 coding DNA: TGCAGTGCTAGGTTCGACGGCGAGCAGTTCTTC. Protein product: CSARFDGEQFF.

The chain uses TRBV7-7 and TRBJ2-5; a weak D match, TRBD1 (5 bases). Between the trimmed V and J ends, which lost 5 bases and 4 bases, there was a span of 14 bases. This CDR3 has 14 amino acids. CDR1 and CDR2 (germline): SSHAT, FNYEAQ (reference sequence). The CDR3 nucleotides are TGTGCCAGCAGCCCACTTTCAGGGCCAGAGACCCAGTACTTC. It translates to CASSPLSGPETQYF.

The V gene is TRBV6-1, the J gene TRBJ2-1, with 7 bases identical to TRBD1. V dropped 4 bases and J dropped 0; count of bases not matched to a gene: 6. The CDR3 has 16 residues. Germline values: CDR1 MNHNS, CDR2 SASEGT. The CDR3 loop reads CASSALTGSSYNEQFF. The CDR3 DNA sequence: TGTGCCAGCAGTGCCTTGACAGGGTCCTCCTACAATGAGCAGTTCTTC.

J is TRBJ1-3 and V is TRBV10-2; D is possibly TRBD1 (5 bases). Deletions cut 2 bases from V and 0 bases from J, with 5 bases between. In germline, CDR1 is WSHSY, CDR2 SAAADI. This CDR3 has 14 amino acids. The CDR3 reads CASSEGGSGNTIYF. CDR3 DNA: TGCGCCAGCAGTGAGGGGGGCTCTGGAAACACCATATATTTT.

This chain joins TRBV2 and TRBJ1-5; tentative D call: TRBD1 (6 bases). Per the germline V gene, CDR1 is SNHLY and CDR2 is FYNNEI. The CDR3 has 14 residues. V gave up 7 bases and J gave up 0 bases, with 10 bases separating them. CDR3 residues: CASKRGDSNQPQHF. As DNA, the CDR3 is TGTGCCAGCAAAAGGGGGGATAGCAATCAGCCCCAGCATTTT.

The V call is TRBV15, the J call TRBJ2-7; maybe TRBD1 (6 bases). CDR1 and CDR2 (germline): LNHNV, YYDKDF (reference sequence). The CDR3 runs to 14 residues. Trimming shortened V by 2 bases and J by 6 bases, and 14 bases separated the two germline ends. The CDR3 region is CATSRKTGIPEQYF. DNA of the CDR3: TGTGCCACCAGCAGAAAAACAGGGATCCCCGAGCAGTACTTC.

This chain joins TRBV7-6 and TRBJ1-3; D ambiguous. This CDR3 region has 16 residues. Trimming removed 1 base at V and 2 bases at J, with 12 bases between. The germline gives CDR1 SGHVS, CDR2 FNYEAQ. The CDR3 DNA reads TGTGCCAGCAGCTTAGGTCGGTCATTGACTGGAAACACCATATATTTT. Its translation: CASSLGRSLTGNTIYF.

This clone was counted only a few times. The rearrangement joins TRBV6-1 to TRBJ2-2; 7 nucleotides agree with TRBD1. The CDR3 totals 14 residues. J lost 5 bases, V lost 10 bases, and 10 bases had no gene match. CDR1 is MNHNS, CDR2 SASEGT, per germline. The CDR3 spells CAILYRGVTGELFF. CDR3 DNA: TGTGCCATCCTCTACAGGGGTGTTACCGGGGAGCTGTTTTTT.

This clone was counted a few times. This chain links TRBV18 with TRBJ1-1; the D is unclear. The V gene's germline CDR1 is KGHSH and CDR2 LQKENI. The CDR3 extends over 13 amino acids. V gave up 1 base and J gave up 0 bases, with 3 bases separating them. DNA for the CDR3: TGTGCCAGCTCACCACGTATGAACACTGAAGCTTTCTTT. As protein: CASSPRMNTEAFF.

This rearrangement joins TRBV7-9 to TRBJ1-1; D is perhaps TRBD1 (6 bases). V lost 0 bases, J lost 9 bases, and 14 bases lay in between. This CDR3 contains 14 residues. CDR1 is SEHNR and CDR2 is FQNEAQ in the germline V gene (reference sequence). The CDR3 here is CASSLASGGEQAFF. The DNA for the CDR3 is TGTGCCAGCAGCTTAGCGTCGGGGGGCGAACAAGCTTTCTTT. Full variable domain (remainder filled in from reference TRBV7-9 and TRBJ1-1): DTGVSQNPRHKITKRGQNVTFRCDPISEHNRLYWYRQTLGQGPEFLTYFQNEAQLEKSRLLSDRFSAERPKGSFSTLEIQRTEQGDSAMYLCASSLASGGEQAFFGQGTRLTVV.

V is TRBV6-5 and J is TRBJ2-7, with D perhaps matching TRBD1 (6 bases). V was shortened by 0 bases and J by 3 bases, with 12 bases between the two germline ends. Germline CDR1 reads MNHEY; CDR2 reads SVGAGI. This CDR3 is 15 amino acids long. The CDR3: CASSYSHRASYEQYF. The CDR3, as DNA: TGTGCCAGCAGTTACTCTCACAGGGCAAGCTACGAGCAGTACTTC.

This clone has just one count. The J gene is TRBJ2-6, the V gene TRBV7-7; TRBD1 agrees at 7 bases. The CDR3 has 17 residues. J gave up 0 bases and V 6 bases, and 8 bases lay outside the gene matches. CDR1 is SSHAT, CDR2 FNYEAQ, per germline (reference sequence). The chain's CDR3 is CASRPDRAFSGANVLTF. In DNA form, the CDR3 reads TGTGCCAGCAGACCCGACAGGGCCTTCTCTGGGGCCAACGTCCTGACTTTC.

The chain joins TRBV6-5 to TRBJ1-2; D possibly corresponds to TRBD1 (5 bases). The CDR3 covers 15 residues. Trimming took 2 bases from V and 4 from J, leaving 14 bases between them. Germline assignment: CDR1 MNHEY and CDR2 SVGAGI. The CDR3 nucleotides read TGTGCCAGCAGTTACCGGGGGAGGTTGTCCTATGGCTACACCTTC. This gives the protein CASSYRGRLSYGYTF.

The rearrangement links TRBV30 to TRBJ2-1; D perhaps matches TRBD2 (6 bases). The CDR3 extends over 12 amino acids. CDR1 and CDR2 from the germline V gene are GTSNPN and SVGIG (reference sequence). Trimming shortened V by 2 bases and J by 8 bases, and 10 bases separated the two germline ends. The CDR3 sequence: CAWSRGFHEQFF. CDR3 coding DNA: TGTGCCTGGAGTCGGGGGTTCCATGAGCAGTTCTTC. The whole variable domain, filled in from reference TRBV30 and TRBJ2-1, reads SQTIHQWPATLVQPVGSPLSLECTVEGTSNPNLYWYRQAAGRGLQLLFYSVGIGQISSEVPQNLSASRPQDRQFILSSKKLLLSDSGFYLCAWSRGFHEQFFGPGTRLTVL.

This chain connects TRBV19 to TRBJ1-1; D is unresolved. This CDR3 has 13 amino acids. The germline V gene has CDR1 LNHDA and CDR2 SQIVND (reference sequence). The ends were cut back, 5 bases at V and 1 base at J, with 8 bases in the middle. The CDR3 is CASSSRENTEAFF. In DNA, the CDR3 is TGTGCCAGTAGTTCAAGAGAGAACACTGAAGCTTTCTTT.

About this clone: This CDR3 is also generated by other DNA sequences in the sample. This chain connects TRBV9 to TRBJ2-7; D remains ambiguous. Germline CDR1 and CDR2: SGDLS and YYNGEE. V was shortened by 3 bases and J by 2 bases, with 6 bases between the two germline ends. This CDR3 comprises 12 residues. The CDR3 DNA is TGTGCCAGCAGCGGCGATACCTACGAGCAGTACTTC. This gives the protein CASSGDTYEQYF.

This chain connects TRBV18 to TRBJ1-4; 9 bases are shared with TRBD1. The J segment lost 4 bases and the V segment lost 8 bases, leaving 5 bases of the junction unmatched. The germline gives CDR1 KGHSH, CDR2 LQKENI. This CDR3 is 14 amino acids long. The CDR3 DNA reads TGTGCCAGCCGTCCGGGACAGGGTAATGAAAAACTGTTTTTT. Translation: CASRPGQGNEKLFF.

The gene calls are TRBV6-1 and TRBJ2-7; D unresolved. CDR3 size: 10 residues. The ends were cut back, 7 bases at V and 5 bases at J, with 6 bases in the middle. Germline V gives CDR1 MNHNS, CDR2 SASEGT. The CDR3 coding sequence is TGTGCCAGCAAGACCCACGAGCAGTACTTC. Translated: CASKTHEQYF.

The CDR3 DNA follows: TGTGCCAGCTTATCATGGGACGCGTATTATACAGGGCAGTACTTC. As protein: CASLSWDAYYTGQYF. The chain couples TRBV6-6 to TRBJ2-5; D might be TRBD1 (6 bases). This CDR3 is built from 15 residues. Trimming left V 8 bases short and J 11 bases short, with 27 bases between. CDR1 and CDR2 (germline): MNHNY, SVGAGI (reference sequence).

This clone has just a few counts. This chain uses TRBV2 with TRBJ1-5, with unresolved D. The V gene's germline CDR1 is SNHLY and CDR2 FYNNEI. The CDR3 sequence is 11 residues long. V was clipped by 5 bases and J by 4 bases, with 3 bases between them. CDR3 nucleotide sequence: TGTGCCAGCAGTCTTAATCAGCCCCAGCATTTT. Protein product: CASSLNQPQHF. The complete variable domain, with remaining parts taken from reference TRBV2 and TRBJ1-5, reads EPEVTQTPSHQVTQMGQEVILRCVPISNHLYFYWYRQILGQKVEFLVSFYNNEISEKSEIFDDQFSVERPDGSNFTLKIRSTKLEDSAMYFCASSLNQPQHFGDGTRLSIL.

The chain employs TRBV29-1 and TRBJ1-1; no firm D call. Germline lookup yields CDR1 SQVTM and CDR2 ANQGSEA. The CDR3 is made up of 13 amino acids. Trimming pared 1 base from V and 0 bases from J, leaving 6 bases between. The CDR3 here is CSVEGMLNTEAFF. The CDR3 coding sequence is TGCAGCGTTGAAGGTATGTTGAACACTGAAGCTTTCTTT. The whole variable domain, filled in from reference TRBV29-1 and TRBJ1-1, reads SAVISQKPSRDICQRGTSLTIQCQVDSQVTMMFWYRQQPGQSLTLIATANQGSEATYESGFVIDKFPISRPNLTFSTLTVSNMSPEDSSIYLCSVEGMLNTEAFFGQGTRLTVV.

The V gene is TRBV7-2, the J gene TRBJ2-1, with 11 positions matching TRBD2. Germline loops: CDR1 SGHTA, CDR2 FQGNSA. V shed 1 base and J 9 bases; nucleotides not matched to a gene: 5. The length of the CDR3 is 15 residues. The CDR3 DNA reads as TGTGCCAGCAGCTTAGGTAGCGGGGGGGCCCGTGAGCAGTTCTTC. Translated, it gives CASSLGSGGAREQFF.

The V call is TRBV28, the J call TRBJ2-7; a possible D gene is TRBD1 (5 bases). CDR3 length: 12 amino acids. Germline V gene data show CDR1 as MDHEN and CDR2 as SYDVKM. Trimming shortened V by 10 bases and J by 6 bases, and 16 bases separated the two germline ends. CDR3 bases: TGTGCCACGGAAGGGGATCCGGGCGAGCAGTACTTC. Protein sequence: CATEGDPGEQYF.

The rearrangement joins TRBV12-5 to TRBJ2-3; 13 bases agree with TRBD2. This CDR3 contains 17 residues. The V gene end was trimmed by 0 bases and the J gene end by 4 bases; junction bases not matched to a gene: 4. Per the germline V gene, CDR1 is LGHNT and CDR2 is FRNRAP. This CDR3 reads CASGLVRTSGGPDTQYF. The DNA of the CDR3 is TGTGCTAGTGGTTTGGTGAGGACTAGCGGGGGCCCAGATACGCAGTATTTT.

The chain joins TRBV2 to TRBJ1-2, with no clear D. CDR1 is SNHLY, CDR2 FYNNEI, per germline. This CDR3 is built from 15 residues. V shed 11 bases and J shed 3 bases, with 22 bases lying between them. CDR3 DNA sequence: TGTGCCGGAGACCTTGGAGGGTTAGAAGACTATGGCTACACCTTC. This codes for CAGDLGGLEDYGYTF.

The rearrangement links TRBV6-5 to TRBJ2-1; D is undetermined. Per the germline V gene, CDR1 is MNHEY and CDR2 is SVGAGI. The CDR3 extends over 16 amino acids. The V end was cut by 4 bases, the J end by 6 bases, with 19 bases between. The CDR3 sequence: CASSSRALSISNEQFF. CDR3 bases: TGTGCCAGCAGTTCCCGGGCTCTCTCCATTTCCAATGAGCAGTTCTTC.